This T cell receptor beta chain was sequenced in a study of T cell responses to AZD1222 COVID-19 vaccine. Here immunoSEQ multiplex PCR was the method, and the copy in TCRdb shows in-frame clones only, minus some. Of 150,000 to 180,000 clones detected, over 70% appear once; the ten largest clones hold approximately 9%. The germline V gene has CDR1 SGDLS and CDR2 YYNGEE. J lost 0 bases, V lost 1 base, and 4 bases had no gene match. CDR3 length equals 16 residues. Sequencing was performed on peripheral blood, taken 28 days after the second AZD1222 dose. The gene calls are TRBV9 and TRBJ1-3; TRBD1 agrees at 7 bases. This TCR was recovered from an adult who received the AZD1222 COVID-19 vaccine. As DNA, the CDR3 is TGTGCCAGCAGCGTAAAGGGGGCCCTCTCTGGAAACACCATATATTTT. It specifies CASSVKGALSGNTIYF. The full variable domain, completed using reference TRBV9 and TRBJ1-3, is DSGVTQTPKHLITATGQRVTLRCSPRSGDLSVYWYQQSLDQGLQFLIQYYNGEERAKGNILERFSAQQFPDLHSELNLSSLELGDSALYFCASSVKGALSGNTIYFGEGSWLTVV.